What follows are 20 T cell receptor beta chains derived from one specimen sequenced in a study of cytomegalovirus exposure and HLA in healthy donors. The PCR contained 60 Vbeta and 13 Jbeta primers. Profiled with immunoSEQ multiplex PCR; TCRdb holds only in-frame clones, not every one. The sample is made up of approximately 75,000 clones, and the top ten hold roughly 5% of it. Sequencing used PBMCs. The receptors originated from a man between 35 and 55 years old in good health and CMV-seronegative.

This chain's CDR3 is CASSPFRGTLYEQYF. In nucleotides, the CDR3 is TGTGCCAGTAGTCCCTTTAGAGGGACACTCTACGAGCAGTACTTC. This chain uses TRBV19 with TRBJ2-7, with a possible D match to TRBD1 (6 bases). The CDR3 sequence is 15 residues long. From germline, CDR1 is LNHDA and CDR2 SQIVND (reference sequence). The germline V and J ends were trimmed by 5 bases and 3 bases, with 17 bases remaining between them.

V gene TRBV4-3 combines with J gene TRBJ1-4; D might be TRBD1 (6 bases). This CDR3 has 15 amino acids. Germline V CDR1 and CDR2: LGHNA, YSLEER. Between the trimmed V and J ends, which lost 1 base and 9 bases, there was a span of 15 bases. DNA for the CDR3: TGCGCCAGCAGCCAAGTTGGGGACACCACCAAAAAACTGTTTTTT. This codes for CASSQVGDTTKKLFF.

The chain joins TRBV7-9 to TRBJ2-7; D is possibly TRBD2 (5 bases). The ends were cut back, 1 base at V and 6 bases at J, with 7 bases in the middle. Germline CDR1 and CDR2: SEHNR and FQNEAQ (reference sequence). The CDR3 totals 12 residues. This chain's CDR3 is CASSLGLPEQYF. Here the CDR3 DNA reads TGTGCCAGCAGCTTAGGACTACCCGAGCAGTACTTC. The full variable domain, with the rest looked up from reference TRBV7-9 and TRBJ2-7, is DTGVSQNPRHKITKRGQNVTFRCDPISEHNRLYWYRQTLGQGPEFLTYFQNEAQLEKSRLLSDRFSAERPKGSFSTLEIQRTEQGDSAMYLCASSLGLPEQYFGPGTRLTVT.

This chain uses TRBV28 with TRBJ2-2; D remains unclear. CDR1 and CDR2 from the germline V gene are MDHEN and SYDVKM. CDR3 size: 15 residues. The germline V and J ends were trimmed by 6 bases and 2 bases, with 13 bases remaining between them. CDR3 in amino acids: CASSLTEANTGELFF. The CDR3 bases are TGTGCCAGCAGCCTGACTGAGGCCAACACCGGGGAGCTGTTTTTT.

This chain links TRBV5-4 with TRBJ1-1; TRBD1 aligns across 8 bases. CDR1 is SGHNT and CDR2 is YYREEE in the germline V gene (reference sequence). The J segment lost 7 bases and the V segment lost 4 bases, leaving 12 bases of the junction unmatched. This CDR3 contains 15 residues. The CDR3 here is CASSTKTGEKDEAFF. As DNA, the CDR3 is TGTGCCAGCAGCACCAAGACAGGGGAAAAGGATGAAGCTTTCTTT. Variable domain in full (rest from reference TRBV5-4 and TRBJ1-1): ETGVTQSPTHLIKTRGQQVTLRCSSQSGHNTVSWYQQALGQGPQFIFQYYREEENGRGNFPPRFSGLQFPNYSSELNVNALELDDSALYLCASSTKTGEKDEAFFGQGTRLTVV.

This chain joins TRBV29-1 and TRBJ1-5, with D possibly being TRBD1 (5 bases). Germline CDR1 is SQVTM and CDR2 is ANQGSEA. The CDR3 totals 14 residues. V lost 7 bases, J lost 3 bases, and 16 bases lay in between. CDR3 loop: CSARSAGNNQPQHF. The CDR3 coding sequence is TGCAGCGCCAGGTCGGCAGGGAACAATCAGCCCCAGCATTTT.

The chain is built from TRBV6-5 and TRBJ2-3; a possible D gene is TRBD2 (9 bases). Germline values: CDR1 MNHEY, CDR2 SVGAGI. The CDR3 spans 14 residues. Trimming cost V 6 bases and J 8 bases, with 18 bases left between them. The CDR3 here is CASSLTSGQGTQYF. The CDR3 DNA is TGTGCCAGCAGCCTGACTAGCGGACAGGGTACGCAGTATTTT.

The V gene is TRBV6-5, the J gene TRBJ2-3; no firm D call. The CDR3 loop spans 14 amino acids. V lost 8 bases and J lost 1, with 13 bases in between. Germline CDR1 reads MNHEY; CDR2 reads SVGAGI. The CDR3 here is CASGPFGGTDTQYF. The CDR3 nucleotides are TGTGCCAGCGGTCCCTTCGGAGGCACAGATACGCAGTATTTT.

The chain joins TRBV10-3 to TRBJ1-2, with D possibly matching TRBD1 (6 bases). Germline CDR1 reads ENHRY; CDR2 reads SYGVKD. The CDR3 has 14 amino acids. V lost 4 bases and J lost 4, with 13 bases in between. The CDR3: CAISGQTGGYGYTF. The CDR3 coding sequence is TGTGCCATCAGTGGACAGACAGGAGGCTATGGCTACACCTTC.

The chain uses TRBV7-9 and TRBJ1-1; tentatively, D is TRBD1 (5 bases). The CDR3 spans 15 residues. V was pared by 5 bases and J by 1 base, with 14 bases between. The germline V gene has CDR1 SEHNR and CDR2 FQNEAQ (reference sequence). CDR3 coding DNA: TGTGCCAGCAGCAACCCCGGGAGGGGGAACACTGAAGCTTTCTTT. Translating gives CASSNPGRGNTEAFF.

V gene TRBV29-1 combines with J gene TRBJ2-5; weak D call: TRBD1 (6 bases). The ends were cut back, 7 bases at V and 4 bases at J, with 19 bases in the middle. This CDR3 is 14 amino acids long. Germline V lookup: CDR1 SQVTM, CDR2 ANQGSEA. Here the CDR3 reads CSADRQAITETQYF. Here the CDR3 DNA reads TGCAGCGCTGACCGACAGGCTATCACAGAGACCCAGTACTTC.

The V and J genes are TRBV19 and TRBJ1-1, with D unclear. The CDR3 loop spans 14 amino acids. In germline, CDR1 is LNHDA, CDR2 SQIVND (reference sequence). Trimming cost V 6 bases and J 2 bases, with 13 bases left between them. In nucleotides, the CDR3 is TGTGCCAGTAGGTCCGGGGTTGCCAACACTGAAGCTTTCTTT. This translates into CASRSGVANTEAFF.

The chain joins TRBV7-2 to TRBJ1-6; a weak D match, TRBD1 (5 bases). Germline CDR1 and CDR2: SGHTA and FQGNSA. Trimming cost V 5 bases and J 8 bases, with 19 bases left between them. The CDR3 covers 16 residues. The DNA for the CDR3 is TGTGCCAGCAGCCCCCGGCCAGGGTGGGCCTATTCACCCCTCCACTTT. Its translation is CASSPRPGWAYSPLHF.

The chain employs TRBV6-6 and TRBJ2-5; 7 positions match TRBD1. The DNA matches TRBJ2-7 better at its end, which makes the J call doubtful. CDR1 and CDR2 from the germline V gene are MNHNY and SVGAGI (reference sequence). The CDR3 loop spans 13 amino acids. CDR3 nucleotide sequence: TGTGCCAGCAGTTCACAGGGGTACGGCGAGCAGTACTTC. Protein: CASSSQGYGEQYF.

The J gene is TRBJ1-1, the V gene TRBV29-1; no reliable D call. The CDR3 covers 13 residues. V dropped 4 bases and J dropped 7 bases, with 16 bases sitting between them. Germline assignment: CDR1 SQVTM and CDR2 ANQGSEA. The CDR3 coding sequence is TGCAGCGTTGGGAGGCAGGCCATAGGTGAAGCTTTCTTT. As protein: CSVGRQAIGEAFF.

The V call is TRBV5-4, the J call TRBJ2-7, with D tentatively TRBD1 (5 bases). V lost 0 bases and J lost 4, with 11 bases in between. The CDR3 runs to 14 residues. The germline CDR1 and CDR2 sequences are SGHNT and YYREEE (reference sequence). The chain's CDR3 is CASSLGQGRYEQYF. CDR3 coding DNA: TGTGCCAGCAGCTTGGGGCAGGGAAGATACGAGCAGTACTTC.

This rearrangement joins TRBV7-9 to TRBJ1-5; D remains ambiguous. CDR1 is SEHNR and CDR2 is FQNEAQ in the germline V gene (reference sequence). The CDR3 contains 16 residues. The V end was cut by 4 bases, the J end by 7 bases, with 20 bases between. This CDR3 is CASSSNPPQSGQPQHF. The CDR3 bases are TGTGCCAGCAGCTCGAACCCACCGCAATCGGGACAGCCCCAGCATTTT.

The chain combines TRBV29-1 with TRBJ1-1, with 9 bases identical to TRBD1. Trimming removed 5 bases from V and 1 base from J; junction bases left unmatched: 2. CDR1 is SQVTM, CDR2 ANQGSEA, per germline. The CDR3 consists of 13 residues. CDR3 nucleotides: TGCAGCGTTCTGACAGGGGGGAACACTGAAGCTTTCTTT. Protein sequence: CSVLTGGNTEAFF. Using reference TRBV29-1 and TRBJ1-1 for the parts outside the CDR3, the full variable domain is SAVISQKPSRDICQRGTSLTIQCQVDSQVTMMFWYRQQPGQSLTLIATANQGSEATYESGFVIDKFPISRPNLTFSTLTVSNMSPEDSSIYLCSVLTGGNTEAFFGQGTRLTVV.

The V gene is TRBV5-4, the J gene TRBJ2-2; TRBD2 matches 11 bases. The germline V gene has CDR1 SGHNT and CDR2 YYREEE (reference sequence). V lost 5 bases and J lost 7; bases outside the gene matches: 7. The CDR3 has 15 residues. This chain's CDR3 is CASRRGLADGGELFF. The CDR3 nucleotides read TGTGCCAGCAGACGGGGACTAGCGGACGGCGGGGAGCTGTTTTTT. Full variable domain (remainder filled in from reference TRBV5-4 and TRBJ2-2): ETGVTQSPTHLIKTRGQQVTLRCSSQSGHNTVSWYQQALGQGPQFIFQYYREEENGRGNFPPRFSGLQFPNYSSELNVNALELDDSALYLCASRRGLADGGELFFGEGSRLTVL.

The V and J genes are TRBV30 and TRBJ2-4; D is unresolved. This CDR3 is 14 amino acids long. Trimming stripped 2 bases from V and 0 bases from J, with 8 bases between. Germline V gives CDR1 GTSNPN, CDR2 SVGIG (reference sequence). The chain's CDR3 is CAWSTMLAKNIQYF. The CDR3, as DNA: TGTGCCTGGAGTACAATGTTAGCCAAAAACATTCAGTACTTC.